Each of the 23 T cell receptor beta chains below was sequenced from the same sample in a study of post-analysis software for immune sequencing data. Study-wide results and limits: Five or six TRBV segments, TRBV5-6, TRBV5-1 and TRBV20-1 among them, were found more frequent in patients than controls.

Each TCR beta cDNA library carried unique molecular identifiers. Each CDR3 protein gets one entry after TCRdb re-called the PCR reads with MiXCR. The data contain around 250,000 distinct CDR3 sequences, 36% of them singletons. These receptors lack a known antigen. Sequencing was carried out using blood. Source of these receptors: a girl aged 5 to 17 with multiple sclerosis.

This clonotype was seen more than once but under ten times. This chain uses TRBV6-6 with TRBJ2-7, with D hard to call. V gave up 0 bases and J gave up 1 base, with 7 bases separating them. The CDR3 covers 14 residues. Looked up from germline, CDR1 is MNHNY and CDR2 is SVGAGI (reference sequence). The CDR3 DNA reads TGTGCCAGCAGTTACTCTTACGGTTCCTACGAGCAGTACTTC. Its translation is CASSYSYGSYEQYF.

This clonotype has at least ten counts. The CDR3 DNA follows: TGCAGTGCTAGAGCTACCGGGACTAGCGGATACAATGAGCAGTTCTTC. As protein: CSARATGTSGYNEQFF. The chain links TRBV20-1 to TRBJ2-1, with 11 nucleotides matching TRBD2. This CDR3 is built from 16 residues. The V segment lost 1 base and the J segment 4 bases; nucleotides outside the gene matches: 6. The germline V gene has CDR1 DFQATT and CDR2 SNEGSKA (reference sequence).

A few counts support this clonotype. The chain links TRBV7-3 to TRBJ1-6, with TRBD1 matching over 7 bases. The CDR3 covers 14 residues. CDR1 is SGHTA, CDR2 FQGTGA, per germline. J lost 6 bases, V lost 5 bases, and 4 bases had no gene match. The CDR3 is CASSAGQSNSPLHF. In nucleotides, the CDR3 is TGTGCCAGCAGCGCGGGACAGTCTAATTCACCCCTCCACTTT.

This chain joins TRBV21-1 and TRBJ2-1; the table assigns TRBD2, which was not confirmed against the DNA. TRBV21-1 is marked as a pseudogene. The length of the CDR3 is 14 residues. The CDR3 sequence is CASRAGTSIYEQFF. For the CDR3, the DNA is TGTGCCAGCAGGGCCGGGACGAGCATCTATGAGCAGTTCTTC.

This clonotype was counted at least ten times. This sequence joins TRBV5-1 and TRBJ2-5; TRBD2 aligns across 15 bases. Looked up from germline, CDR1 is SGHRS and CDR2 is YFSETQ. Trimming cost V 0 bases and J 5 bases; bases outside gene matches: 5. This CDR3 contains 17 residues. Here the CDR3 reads CASSLGTSGRALETQYF. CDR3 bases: TGCGCCAGCAGCTTGGGGACTAGCGGGAGGGCATTGGAGACCCAGTACTTC.

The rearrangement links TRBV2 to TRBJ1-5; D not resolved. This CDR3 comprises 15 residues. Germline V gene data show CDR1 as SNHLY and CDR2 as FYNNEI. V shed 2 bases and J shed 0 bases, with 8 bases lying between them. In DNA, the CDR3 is TGTGCCAGCAGTGAATGGCAAGATAGCAATCAGCCCCAGCATTTT. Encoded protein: CASSEWQDSNQPQHF. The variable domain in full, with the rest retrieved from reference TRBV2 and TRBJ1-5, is EPEVTQTPSHQVTQMGQEVILRCVPISNHLYFYWYRQILGQKVEFLVSFYNNEISEKSEIFDDQFSVERPDGSNFTLKIRSTKLEDSAMYFCASSEWQDSNQPQHFGDGTRLSIL.

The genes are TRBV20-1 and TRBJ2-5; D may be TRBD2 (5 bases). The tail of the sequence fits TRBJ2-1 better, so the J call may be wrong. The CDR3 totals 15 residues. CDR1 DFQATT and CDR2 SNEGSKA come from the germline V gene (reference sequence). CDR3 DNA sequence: TGCAGTGCTAGGACGATACGGGGTGAACAAGAGACCCAGTTCTTC. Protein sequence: CSARTIRGEQETQFF.

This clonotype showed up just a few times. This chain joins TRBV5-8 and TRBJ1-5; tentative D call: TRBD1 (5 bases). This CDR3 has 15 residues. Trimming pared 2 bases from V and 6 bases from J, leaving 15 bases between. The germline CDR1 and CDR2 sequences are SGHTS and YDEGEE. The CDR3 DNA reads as TGTGCCAGCAGCTTATCTGGGGGAGGCGGTCAGCCCCAGCATTTT. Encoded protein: CASSLSGGGGQPQHF.

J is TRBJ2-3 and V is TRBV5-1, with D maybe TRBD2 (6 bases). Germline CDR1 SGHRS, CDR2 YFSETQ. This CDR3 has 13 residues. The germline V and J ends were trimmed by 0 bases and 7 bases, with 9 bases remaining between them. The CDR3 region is CASSLERDYTQYF. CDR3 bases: TGCGCCAGCAGCTTGGAAAGGGACTATACGCAGTATTTT.

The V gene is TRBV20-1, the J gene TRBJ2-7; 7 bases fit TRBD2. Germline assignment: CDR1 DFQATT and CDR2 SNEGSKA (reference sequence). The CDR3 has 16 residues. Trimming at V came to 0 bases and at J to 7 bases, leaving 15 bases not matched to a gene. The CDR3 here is CSARDGEGTRAREQYF. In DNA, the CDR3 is TGCAGTGCTAGAGATGGGGAGGGGACCAGGGCGAGGGAGCAGTACTTC.

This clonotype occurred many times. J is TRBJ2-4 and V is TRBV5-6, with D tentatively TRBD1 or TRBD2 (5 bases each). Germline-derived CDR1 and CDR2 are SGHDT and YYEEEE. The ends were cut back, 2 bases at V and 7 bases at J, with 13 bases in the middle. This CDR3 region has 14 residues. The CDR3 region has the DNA TGTGCCAGCAGCTTCGGCAGAGGGACGAACATTCAGTACTTC. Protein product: CASSFGRGTNIQYF.

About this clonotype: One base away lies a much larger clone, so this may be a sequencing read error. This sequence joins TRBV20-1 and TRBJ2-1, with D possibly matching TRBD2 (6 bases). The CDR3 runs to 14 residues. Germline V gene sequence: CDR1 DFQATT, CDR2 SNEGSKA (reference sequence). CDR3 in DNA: TGCAGTGCTACTTCGGGACTTGCAAACAATAAGCAGTTCTTC. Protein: CSATSGLANNKQFF.

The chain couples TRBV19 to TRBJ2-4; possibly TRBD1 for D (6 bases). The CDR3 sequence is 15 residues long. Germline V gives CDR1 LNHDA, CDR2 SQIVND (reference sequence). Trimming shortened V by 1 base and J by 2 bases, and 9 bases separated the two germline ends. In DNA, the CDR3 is TGTGCCAGTAGTATAGTCGGACAGCCCAAAAACATTCAGTACTTC. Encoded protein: CASSIVGQPKNIQYF.

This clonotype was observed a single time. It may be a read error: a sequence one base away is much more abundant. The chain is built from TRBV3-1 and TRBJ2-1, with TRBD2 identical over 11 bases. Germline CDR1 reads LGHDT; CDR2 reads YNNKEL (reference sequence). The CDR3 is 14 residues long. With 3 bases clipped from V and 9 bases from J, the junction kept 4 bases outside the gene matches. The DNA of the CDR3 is TGTGCCAGCAGCCAGGGCGGGACTAGCGGTGAGCAGTTCTTC. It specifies CASSQGGTSGEQFF.

This CDR3 reads CATSRVGRGETQYF. The CDR3 nucleotides are TGTGCCACCAGCAGAGTGGGTAGGGGAGAGACCCAGTACTTC. The V gene is TRBV15, the J gene TRBJ2-5, with a tentative D call TRBD1 (5 bases). Germline V gives CDR1 LNHNV, CDR2 YYDKDF (reference sequence). V was cut by 1 base and J by 4 bases, with 10 bases left in between. The CDR3 consists of 14 residues.

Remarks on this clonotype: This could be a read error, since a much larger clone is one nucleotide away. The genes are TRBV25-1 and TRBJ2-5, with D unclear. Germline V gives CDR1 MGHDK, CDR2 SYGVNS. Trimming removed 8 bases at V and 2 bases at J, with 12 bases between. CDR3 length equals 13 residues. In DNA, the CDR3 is TGTGCCAGCGGTGGGCTGGATCAAGAGACCCAGTACTTC. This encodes CASGGLDQETQYF.

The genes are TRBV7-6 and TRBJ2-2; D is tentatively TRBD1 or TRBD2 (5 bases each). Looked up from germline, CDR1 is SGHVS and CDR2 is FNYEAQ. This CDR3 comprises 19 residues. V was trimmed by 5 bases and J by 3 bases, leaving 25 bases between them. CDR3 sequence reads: CASSPLTLRGSGDTGELFF. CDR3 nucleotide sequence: TGTGCCAGCAGCCCACTAACCCTACGGGGCTCCGGGGACACCGGGGAGCTGTTTTTT.

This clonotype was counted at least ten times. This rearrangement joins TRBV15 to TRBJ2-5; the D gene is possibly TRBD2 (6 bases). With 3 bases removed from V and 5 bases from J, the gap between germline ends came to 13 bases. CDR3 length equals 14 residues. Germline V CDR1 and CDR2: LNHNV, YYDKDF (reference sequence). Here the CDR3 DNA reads TGTGCCACCAGCAGGACTAGGTCCGAGGAGACCCAGTACTTC. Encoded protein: CATSRTRSEETQYF. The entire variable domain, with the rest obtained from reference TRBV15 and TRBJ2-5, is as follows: DAMVIQNPRYQVTQFGKPVTLSCSQTLNHNVMYWYQQKSSQAPKLLFHYYDKDFNNEADTPDNFQSRRPNTSFCFLDIRSPGLGDTAMYLCATSRTRSEETQYFGPGTRLLVL.

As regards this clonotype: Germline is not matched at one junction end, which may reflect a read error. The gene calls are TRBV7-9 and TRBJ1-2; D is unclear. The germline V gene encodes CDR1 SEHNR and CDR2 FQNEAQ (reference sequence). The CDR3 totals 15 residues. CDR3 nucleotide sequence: TGTGCTAGCAGCTACAGCCCCTTTCCGGACGGCGGCTACACCTTC. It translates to CASSYSPFPDGGYTF. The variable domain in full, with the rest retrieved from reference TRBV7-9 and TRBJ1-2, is DTGVSQNPRHKITKRGQNVTFRCDPISEHNRLYWYRQTLGQGPEFLTYFQNEAQLEKSRLLSDRFSAERPKGSFSTLEIQRTEQGDSAMYLCASSYSPFPDGGYTFGSGTRLTVV.

The CDR3 reads CASSQRTSAGNEQFF. DNA of the CDR3: TGCGCCAGCAGCCAGAGGACTAGCGCTGGGAATGAGCAGTTCTTC. This chain joins TRBV4-1 and TRBJ2-1; TRBD2 aligns across 9 bases. There are 15 residues in the CDR3. V gave up 3 bases and J gave up 7 bases; unmatched junction bases: 7. Germline V gene data show CDR1 as MGHRA and CDR2 as YSYEKL.

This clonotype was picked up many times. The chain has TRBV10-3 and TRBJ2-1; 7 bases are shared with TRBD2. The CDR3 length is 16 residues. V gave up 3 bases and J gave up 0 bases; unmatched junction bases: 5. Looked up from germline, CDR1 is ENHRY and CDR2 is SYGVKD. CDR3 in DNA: TGTGCCATCAGTGATGATCTAGCGGTCTCCTACAATGAGCAGTTCTTC. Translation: CAISDDLAVSYNEQFF.

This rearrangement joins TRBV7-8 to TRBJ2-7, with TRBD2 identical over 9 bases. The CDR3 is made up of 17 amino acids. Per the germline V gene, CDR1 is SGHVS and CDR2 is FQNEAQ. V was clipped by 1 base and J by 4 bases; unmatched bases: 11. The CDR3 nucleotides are TGTGCCAGCAGCTTAGGTGGCGAGCGGGGGGCACGTTACGAGCAGTACTTC. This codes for CASSLGGERGARYEQYF.

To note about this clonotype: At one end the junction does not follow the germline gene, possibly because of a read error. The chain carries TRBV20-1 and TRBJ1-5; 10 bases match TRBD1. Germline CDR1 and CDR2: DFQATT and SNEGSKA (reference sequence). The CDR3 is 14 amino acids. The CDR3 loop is CNARGTGGNQPQHF. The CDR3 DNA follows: TGCAATGCTAGAGGGACAGGGGGCAATCAGCCCCAGCATTTT.